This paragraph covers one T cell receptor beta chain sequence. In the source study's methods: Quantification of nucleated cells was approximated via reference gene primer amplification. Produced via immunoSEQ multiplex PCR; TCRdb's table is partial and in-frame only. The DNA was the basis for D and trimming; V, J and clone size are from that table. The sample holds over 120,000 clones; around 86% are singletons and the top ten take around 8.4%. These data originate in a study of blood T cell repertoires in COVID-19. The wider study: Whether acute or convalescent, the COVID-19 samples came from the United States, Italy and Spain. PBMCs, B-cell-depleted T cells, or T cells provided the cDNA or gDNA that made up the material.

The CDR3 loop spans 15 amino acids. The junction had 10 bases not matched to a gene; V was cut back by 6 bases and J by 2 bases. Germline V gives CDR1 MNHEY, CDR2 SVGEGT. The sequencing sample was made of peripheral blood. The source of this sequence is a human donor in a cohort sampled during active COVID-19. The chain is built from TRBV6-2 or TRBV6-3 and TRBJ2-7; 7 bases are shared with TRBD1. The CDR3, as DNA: TGTGCCAGCAGCCCGGGACAGCCGACCACCTACGAGCAGTACTTC. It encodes CASSPGQPTTYEQYF.